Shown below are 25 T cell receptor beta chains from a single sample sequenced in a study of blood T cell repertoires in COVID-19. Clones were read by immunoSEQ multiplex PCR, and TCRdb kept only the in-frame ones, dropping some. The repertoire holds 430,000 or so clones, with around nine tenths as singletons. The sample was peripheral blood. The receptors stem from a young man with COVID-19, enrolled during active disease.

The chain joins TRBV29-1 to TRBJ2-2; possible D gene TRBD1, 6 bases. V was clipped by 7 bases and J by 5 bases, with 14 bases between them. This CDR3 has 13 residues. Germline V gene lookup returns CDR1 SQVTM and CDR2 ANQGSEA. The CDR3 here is CSASGTPTGELFF. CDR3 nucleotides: TGCAGCGCCTCCGGGACACCGACCGGGGAGCTGTTTTTT.

The DNA for the CDR3 is TGTGCCAGCAGCTTAGCGGGGGCAGGGGACAATGGCTACACCTTC. Its translation is CASSLAGAGDNGYTF. This chain connects TRBV7-8 to TRBJ1-2; D may be TRBD1 (6 bases). Germline V lookup: CDR1 SGHVS, CDR2 FQNEAQ. CDR3 size: 15 residues. V gave up 0 bases and J gave up 6 bases, with 14 bases separating them.

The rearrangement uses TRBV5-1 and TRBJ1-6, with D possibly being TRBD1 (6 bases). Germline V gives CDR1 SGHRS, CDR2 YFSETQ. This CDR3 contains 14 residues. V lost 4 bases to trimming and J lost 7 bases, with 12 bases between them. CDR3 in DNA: TGCGCCAGCAGCCCGGCAGGGGCCAATTCACCCCTCCACTTT. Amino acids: CASSPAGANSPLHF.

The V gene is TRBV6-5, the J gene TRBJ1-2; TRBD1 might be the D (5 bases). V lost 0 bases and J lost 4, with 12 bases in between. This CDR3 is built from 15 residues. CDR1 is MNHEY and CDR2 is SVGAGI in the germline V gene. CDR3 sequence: CASSYSPGLSYGYTF. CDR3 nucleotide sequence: TGTGCCAGCAGTTACTCGCCGGGACTCAGCTATGGCTACACCTTC.

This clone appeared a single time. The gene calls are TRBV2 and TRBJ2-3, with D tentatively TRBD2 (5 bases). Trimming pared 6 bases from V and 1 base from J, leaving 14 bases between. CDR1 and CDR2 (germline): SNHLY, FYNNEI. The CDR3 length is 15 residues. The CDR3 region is CASRTGEWGTDTQYF. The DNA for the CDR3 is TGTGCCAGCAGGACCGGGGAATGGGGCACAGATACGCAGTATTTT.

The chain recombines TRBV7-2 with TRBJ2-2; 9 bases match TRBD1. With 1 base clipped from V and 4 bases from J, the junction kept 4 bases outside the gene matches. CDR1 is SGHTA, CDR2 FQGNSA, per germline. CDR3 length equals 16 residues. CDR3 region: CASSLVGTGFTGELFF. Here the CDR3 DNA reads TGTGCCAGCAGCTTAGTCGGGACAGGGTTCACCGGGGAGCTGTTTTTT.

The CDR3 loop reads CASLLTRTDRQHF. The CDR3 coding sequence is TGTGCCAGCCTCTTGACTCGTACGGACAGACAGCATTTT. The V gene is TRBV2, the J gene TRBJ1-5; TRBD1 might be the D (6 bases). CDR1 SNHLY and CDR2 FYNNEI come from the germline V gene. The CDR3 is made up of 13 amino acids. V was pared by 8 bases and J by 13 bases, with 21 bases between.

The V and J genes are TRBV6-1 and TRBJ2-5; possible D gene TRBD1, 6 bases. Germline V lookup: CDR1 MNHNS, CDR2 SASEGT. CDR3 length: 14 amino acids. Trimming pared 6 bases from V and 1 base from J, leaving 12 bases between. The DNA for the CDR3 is TGTGCCAGCAGGCTACAGGGTTTCCAAGAGACCCAGTACTTC. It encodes CASRLQGFQETQYF.

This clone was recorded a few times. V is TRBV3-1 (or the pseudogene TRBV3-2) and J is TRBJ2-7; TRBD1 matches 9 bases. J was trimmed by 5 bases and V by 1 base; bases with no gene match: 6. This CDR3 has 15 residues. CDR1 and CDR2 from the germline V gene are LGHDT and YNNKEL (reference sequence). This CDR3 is CASSQAGTGTHEQYF. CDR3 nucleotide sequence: TGTGCCAGCAGCCAAGCCGGGACAGGGACCCACGAGCAGTACTTC.

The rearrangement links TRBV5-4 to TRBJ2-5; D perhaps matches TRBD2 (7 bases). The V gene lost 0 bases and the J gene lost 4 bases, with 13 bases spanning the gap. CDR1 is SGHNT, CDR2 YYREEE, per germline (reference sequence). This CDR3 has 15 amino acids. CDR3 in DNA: TGTGCCAGCAGCTTGGAGGGAGGGGGGCGAGAGACCCAGTACTTC. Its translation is CASSLEGGGRETQYF.

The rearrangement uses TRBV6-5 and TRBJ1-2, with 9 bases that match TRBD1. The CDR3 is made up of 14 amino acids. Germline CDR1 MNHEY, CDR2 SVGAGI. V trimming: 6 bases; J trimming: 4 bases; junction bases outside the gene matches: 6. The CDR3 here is CASRLGQGIYGYTF. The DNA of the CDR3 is TGTGCCAGCAGGTTAGGACAGGGGATCTATGGCTACACCTTC.

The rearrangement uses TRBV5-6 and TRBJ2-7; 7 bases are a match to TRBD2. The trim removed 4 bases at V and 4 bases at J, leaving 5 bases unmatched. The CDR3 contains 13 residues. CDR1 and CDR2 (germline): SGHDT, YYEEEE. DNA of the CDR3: TGTGCCAGCAGCCCCAGGACTAGTTACGAGCAGTACTTC. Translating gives CASSPRTSYEQYF.

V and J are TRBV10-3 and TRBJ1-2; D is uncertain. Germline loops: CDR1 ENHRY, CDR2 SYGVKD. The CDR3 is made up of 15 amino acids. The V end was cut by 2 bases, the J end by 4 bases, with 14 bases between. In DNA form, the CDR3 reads TGTGCCATCAGTGAGCGTGAGGGCGCAGGCTATGGCTACACCTTC. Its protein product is CAISEREGAGYGYTF.

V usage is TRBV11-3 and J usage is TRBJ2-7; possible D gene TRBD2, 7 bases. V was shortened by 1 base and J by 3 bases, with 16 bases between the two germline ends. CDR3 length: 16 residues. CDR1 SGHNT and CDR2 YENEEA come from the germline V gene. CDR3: CASSLGGRDTGYEQYF. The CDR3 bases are TGTGCCAGCAGCTTAGGAGGGAGGGACACCGGCTACGAGCAGTACTTC.

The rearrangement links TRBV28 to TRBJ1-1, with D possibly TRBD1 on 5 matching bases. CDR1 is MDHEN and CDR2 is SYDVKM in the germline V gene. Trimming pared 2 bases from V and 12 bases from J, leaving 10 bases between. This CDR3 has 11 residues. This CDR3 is CASSLLRVSFF. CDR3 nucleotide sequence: TGTGCCAGCAGTTTACTCAGGGTGTCTTTCTTT.

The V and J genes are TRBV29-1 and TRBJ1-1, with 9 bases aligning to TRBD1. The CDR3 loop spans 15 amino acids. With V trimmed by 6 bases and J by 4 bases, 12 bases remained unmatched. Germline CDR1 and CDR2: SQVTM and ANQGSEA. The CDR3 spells CSVARTGGGGTEAFF. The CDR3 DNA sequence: TGCAGCGTCGCCCGAACAGGGGGCGGTGGCACTGAAGCTTTCTTT. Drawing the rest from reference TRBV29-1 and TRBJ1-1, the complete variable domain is SAVISQKPSRDICQRGTSLTIQCQVDSQVTMMFWYRQQPGQSLTLIATANQGSEATYESGFVIDKFPISRPNLTFSTLTVSNMSPEDSSIYLCSVARTGGGGTEAFFGQGTRLTVV.

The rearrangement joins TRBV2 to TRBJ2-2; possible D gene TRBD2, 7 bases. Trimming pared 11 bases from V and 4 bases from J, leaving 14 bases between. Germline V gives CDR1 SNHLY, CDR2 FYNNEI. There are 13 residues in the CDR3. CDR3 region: CAATAGATGELFF. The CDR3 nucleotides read TGTGCCGCGACCGCGGGGGCCACCGGGGAGCTGTTTTTT.

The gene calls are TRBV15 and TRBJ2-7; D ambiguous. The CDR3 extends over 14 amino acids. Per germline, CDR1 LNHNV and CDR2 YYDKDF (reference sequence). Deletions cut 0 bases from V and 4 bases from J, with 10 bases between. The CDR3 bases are TGTGCCACCAGCAGAGAACTTGGAGTATACGAGCAGTACTTC. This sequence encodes CATSRELGVYEQYF.

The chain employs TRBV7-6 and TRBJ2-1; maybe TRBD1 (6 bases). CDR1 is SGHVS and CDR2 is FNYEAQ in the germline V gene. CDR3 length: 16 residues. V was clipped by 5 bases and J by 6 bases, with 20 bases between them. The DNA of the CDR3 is TGTGCCAGCAGCCTAAATACAGGGTTTTTTGCCAATGAGCAGTTCTTC. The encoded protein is CASSLNTGFFANEQFF.

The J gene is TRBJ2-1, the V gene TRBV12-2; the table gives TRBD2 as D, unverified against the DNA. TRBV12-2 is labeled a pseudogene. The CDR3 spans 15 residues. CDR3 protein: CASRLASGEYNEQFF. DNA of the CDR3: TGTGCAAGTCGCTTAGCTAGCGGAGAGTACAATGAGCAGTTCTTC.

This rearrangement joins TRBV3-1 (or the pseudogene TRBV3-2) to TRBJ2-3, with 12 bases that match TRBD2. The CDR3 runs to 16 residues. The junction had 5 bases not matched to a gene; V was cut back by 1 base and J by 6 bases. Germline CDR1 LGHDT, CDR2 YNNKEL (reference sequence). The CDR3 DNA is TGTGCCAGCAGCCAAGCGGCTAGCGGGAGGGGTGATACGCAGTATTTT. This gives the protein CASSQAASGRGDTQYF.

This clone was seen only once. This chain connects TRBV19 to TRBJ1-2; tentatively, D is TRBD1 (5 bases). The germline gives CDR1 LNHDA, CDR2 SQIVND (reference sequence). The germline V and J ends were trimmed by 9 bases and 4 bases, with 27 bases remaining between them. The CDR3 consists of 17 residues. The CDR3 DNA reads TGTGCCAGGGACCCCGGAACGGGTGTCTGGAGGGGCTATGGCTACACCTTC. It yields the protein CARDPGTGVWRGYGYTF.

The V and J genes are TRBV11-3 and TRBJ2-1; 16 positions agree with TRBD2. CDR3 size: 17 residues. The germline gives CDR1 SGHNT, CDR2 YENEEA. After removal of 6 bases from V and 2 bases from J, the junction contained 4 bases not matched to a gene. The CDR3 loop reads CASSSGTSGRAYNEQFF. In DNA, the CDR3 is TGTGCCAGCAGTTCCGGGACTAGCGGGAGGGCCTACAATGAGCAGTTCTTC.

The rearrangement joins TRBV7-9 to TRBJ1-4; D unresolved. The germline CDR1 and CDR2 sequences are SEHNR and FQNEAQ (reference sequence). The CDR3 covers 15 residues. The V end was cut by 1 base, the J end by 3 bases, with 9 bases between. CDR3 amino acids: CASSLGRAANEKLFF. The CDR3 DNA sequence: TGTGCCAGCAGCTTAGGGCGGGCGGCTAATGAAAAACTGTTTTTT. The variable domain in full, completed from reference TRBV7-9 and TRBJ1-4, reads DTGVSQNPRHKITKRGQNVTFRCDPISEHNRLYWYRQTLGQGPEFLTYFQNEAQLEKSRLLSDRFSAERPKGSFSTLEIQRTEQGDSAMYLCASSLGRAANEKLFFGSGTQLSVL.

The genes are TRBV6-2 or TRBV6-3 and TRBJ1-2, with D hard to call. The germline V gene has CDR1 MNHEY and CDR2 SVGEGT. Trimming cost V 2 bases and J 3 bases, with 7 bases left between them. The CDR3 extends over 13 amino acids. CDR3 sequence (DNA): TGTGCCAGCAGTTACGGTCAGGACTATGGCTACACCTTC. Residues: CASSYGQDYGYTF.